This paragraph reports one T cell receptor (beta chain). The antigen is undetermined. The data were obtained in a study of cytomegalovirus exposure and HLA in healthy donors. Findings and caveats of the study: There were some public TCRs occurring in many donors, but most TCR sequences were rare. A later analysis reportedly identified an Asian-associated ancestry cluster as carrying fewer N-insertions than the roughly 700-donor mean. In a later analysis, V- and J-gene trimming of beta chains associated with a DCLRE1C missense variant, replicated independently.

A multiplex PCR was run with 60 Vbeta primers and 13 Jbeta primers. Profiled with immunoSEQ multiplex PCR; TCRdb holds only in-frame clones, not every one. This sample has about 200,000 clones; roughly 80% occur once, and the top ten carry 1.7%. This receptor was obtained from a woman under 30 in good health and CMV-seronegative. Input material: PBMCs.

As DNA, the CDR3 is TGTGCCAGCAGTTCCCCTGAGCGAGGTTCCTACGAGCAGTACTTC. This sequence encodes CASSSPERGSYEQYF. The chain links TRBV28 to TRBJ2-7; D unclear. The germline V gene encodes CDR1 MDHEN and CDR2 SYDVKM. The CDR3 sequence is 15 residues long. V was shortened by 4 bases and J by 1 base, with 14 bases between the two germline ends.